This entry lists 18 T cell receptor beta chains sequenced from one sample in a study of blood T cell repertoires in COVID-19. Generated by immunoSEQ multiplex PCR, the TCRdb table keeps only in-frame clones and is missing some. There are some 65,000 clones in the sample; roughly four fifths occur only once, and approximately 30% lies in the top ten. The sequenced material came from peripheral blood. Receptor source: a woman of 80 years or more with acute or convalescent COVID-19.

The chain is built from TRBV19 and TRBJ1-5, with TRBD1 matching over 8 bases. CDR3 length equals 13 residues. Germline V gene lookup returns CDR1 LNHDA and CDR2 SQIVND (reference sequence). The junction had 5 bases not matched to a gene; V was cut back by 9 bases and J by 4 bases. In nucleotides, the CDR3 is TGTGCCAGCGGACAGGGCCCTAATCAGCCCCAGCATTTT. Translating it yields CASGQGPNQPQHF.

The rearrangement links TRBV9 to TRBJ1-3; no firm D call. Trimming shortened V by 0 bases and J by 4 bases, and 5 bases separated the two germline ends. Germline V gives CDR1 SGDLS, CDR2 YYNGEE. The CDR3 has 13 amino acids. CDR3 sequence (DNA): TGTGCCAGCAGCGTAGCTAAAGGAAACACCATATATTTT. This sequence encodes CASSVAKGNTIYF. The whole variable domain, remainder taken from reference TRBV9 and TRBJ1-3, is DSGVTQTPKHLITATGQRVTLRCSPRSGDLSVYWYQQSLDQGLQFLIQYYNGEERAKGNILERFSAQQFPDLHSELNLSSLELGDSALYFCASSVAKGNTIYFGEGSWLTVV.

The chain recombines TRBV19 with TRBJ2-2; 8 bases match TRBD2. Germline CDR1 reads LNHDA; CDR2 reads SQIVND (reference sequence). The V and J ends lost 5 bases and 3 bases, in that order; junction bases with no gene match: 11. The CDR3 loop spans 17 amino acids. The CDR3 bases are TGTGCCAGTAGTCCCCCGGGGGGAGCGGGAGACACCGGGGAGCTGTTTTTT. Translation: CASSPPGGAGDTGELFF.

There are a few counts of this clone. The chain carries TRBV9 and TRBJ1-1; tentatively, D is TRBD1 (6 bases). The CDR3 extends over 13 amino acids. Trimming left V 3 bases short and J 5 bases short, with 11 bases between. Per germline, CDR1 SGDLS and CDR2 YYNGEE. The CDR3 here is CASSEGEVTEAFF. DNA for the CDR3: TGTGCCAGCAGCGAGGGGGAAGTAACTGAAGCTTTCTTT.

This chain joins TRBV19 and TRBJ1-1; D is possibly TRBD1 (6 bases). This CDR3 spans 14 amino acids. V was trimmed by 7 bases and J by 6 bases, leaving 18 bases between them. Germline CDR1 reads LNHDA; CDR2 reads SQIVND (reference sequence). This CDR3 reads CASIPRGDGAEAFF. CDR3 coding DNA: TGTGCCAGTATCCCCAGGGGCGATGGGGCTGAAGCTTTCTTT.

V usage is TRBV7-2 and J usage is TRBJ2-3; no clear D. The CDR3 runs 16 residues. The V gene's germline CDR1 is SGHTA and CDR2 FQGNSA. Trimming took 2 bases from V and 2 from J, leaving 14 bases between them. For the CDR3, the DNA is TGTGCCAGCAGCTTAAGAACTGCGGCCACCACAGATACGCAGTATTTT. Translated: CASSLRTAATTDTQYF. Together with reference TRBV7-2 and TRBJ2-3, the CDR3 gives the full variable domain: GAGVSQSPSNKVTEKGKDVELRCDPISGHTALYWYRQSLGQGLEFLIYFQGNSAPDKSGLPSDRFSAERTGGSVSTLTIQRTQQEDSAVYLCASSLRTAATTDTQYFGPGTRLTVL.

This chain joins TRBV7-9 and TRBJ2-1; TRBD2 agrees at 11 bases. V shed 6 bases and J 7 bases; nucleotides not matched to a gene: 11. Germline assignment: CDR1 SEHNR and CDR2 FQNEAQ (reference sequence). This CDR3 comprises 16 residues. In DNA form, the CDR3 reads TGTGCCAGCAGTCACAACCCGGGACTAGCGGAGAATGAGCAGTTCTTC. This gives the protein CASSHNPGLAENEQFF.

The chain links TRBV6-2 or TRBV6-3 to TRBJ2-1; the match to TRBD2 covers 12 bases. The CDR3 runs to 16 residues. V lost 6 bases, J lost 0 bases, and 3 bases stayed unmatched. Germline V gene lookup returns CDR1 MNHEY and CDR2 SVGEGT. The CDR3 is CASSPTSGSSYNEQFF. The DNA for the CDR3 is TGTGCCAGCAGCCCGACTAGCGGGAGCTCCTACAATGAGCAGTTCTTC.

The chain combines TRBV5-6 with TRBJ1-2; 9 nucleotides line up with TRBD1. V dropped 7 bases and J dropped 6; count of bases not matched to a gene: 19. CDR3 length: 17 residues. Per germline, CDR1 SGHDT and CDR2 YYEEEE. The CDR3 here is CASSDPNTLQGADGYTF. The CDR3 region has the DNA TGTGCCAGCTCCGACCCTAATACTTTACAGGGGGCAGATGGCTACACCTTC. The variable domain in full, completed from reference TRBV5-6 and TRBJ1-2, reads DAGVTQSPTHLIKTRGQQVTLRCSPKSGHDTVSWYQQALGQGPQFIFQYYEEEERQRGNFPDRFSGHQFPNYSSELNVNALLLGDSALYLCASSDPNTLQGADGYTFGSGTRLTVV.

The V gene is TRBV27, the J gene TRBJ2-1; D gene ambiguous. The CDR3 sequence is 15 residues long. V was cut by 0 bases and J by 4 bases, with 10 bases left in between. The germline V gene encodes CDR1 MNHEY and CDR2 SMNVEV (reference sequence). CDR3 DNA: TGTGCCAGCAGTTTATCTTGGCTAGATTACAATGAGCAGTTCTTC. Amino acid sequence: CASSLSWLDYNEQFF.

The V and J genes are TRBV3-1 (or the pseudogene TRBV3-2) and TRBJ2-6, with TRBD2 identical over 10 bases. CDR1 LGHDT and CDR2 YNNKEL come from the germline V gene (reference sequence). With V trimmed by 8 bases and J by 2 bases, 12 bases remained unmatched. The CDR3 loop spans 18 amino acids. The CDR3 DNA reads as TGTGCCAGCTCCCCAGAGCTAGCGGGAGTCACTGGGGCCAACGTCCTGACTTTC. Translation gives CASSPELAGVTGANVLTF.

This clone has only one observation. This rearrangement joins TRBV7-2 to TRBJ2-3, with 12 bases lining up with TRBD1. Germline V lookup: CDR1 SGHTA, CDR2 FQGNSA. Trimming took 4 bases from V and 1 from J; bases not matched to a gene: 6. This CDR3 has 17 residues. CDR3 protein: CASSSRDRGPRTDTQYF. The CDR3 DNA is TGTGCCAGCAGCTCCCGGGACAGGGGGCCTCGCACAGATACGCAGTATTTT.

A few counts support this clone. The chain couples TRBV25-1 to TRBJ2-2; a possible D gene is TRBD1 (5 bases). This CDR3 has 14 amino acids. CDR1 and CDR2 from the germline V gene are MGHDK and SYGVNS. V gave up 5 bases and J gave up 5 bases, with 12 bases separating them. Here the CDR3 reads CASSQTVSTGELFF. Written as DNA, the CDR3 is TGTGCCAGCAGTCAGACAGTATCAACCGGGGAGCTGTTTTTT.

This clone was seen just once. This chain uses TRBV11-2 with TRBJ2-1; 7 bases line up with TRBD2. Per the germline V gene, CDR1 is SGHAT and CDR2 is FQNNGV. The ends lost 3 bases at V and 3 bases at J; junction bases unmatched: 5. The CDR3 covers 15 residues. The CDR3 sequence: CASSFGLADYNEQFF. The DNA of the CDR3 is TGTGCCAGCAGCTTCGGCCTAGCGGACTACAATGAGCAGTTCTTC.

The CDR3 protein is CASSPYRGELFF. The CDR3 DNA is TGTGCCAGCAGCCCGTATCGCGGGGAGCTGTTTTTT. V usage is TRBV12-3 or TRBV12-4 and J usage is TRBJ2-2; D is uncertain. The CDR3 is made up of 12 amino acids. Between the trimmed V and J ends, which lost 6 bases and 7 bases, there was a span of 9 bases.

The chain links TRBV6-1 to TRBJ2-1; a possible D gene is TRBD1 (6 bases). Germline-derived CDR1 and CDR2 are MNHNS and SASEGT. The CDR3 covers 13 residues. V lost 3 bases and J lost 5, with 8 bases in between. This CDR3 reads CASSEDSHNEQFF. In DNA, the CDR3 is TGTGCCAGCAGTGAGGACAGCCACAATGAGCAGTTCTTC.

The chain couples TRBV15 to TRBJ2-7, with D hard to call. The CDR3 extends over 14 amino acids. V was pared by 1 base and J by 7 bases, with 14 bases between. Germline-derived CDR1 and CDR2 are LNHNV and YYDKDF (reference sequence). CDR3 coding DNA: TGTGCCACCAGCAGAGGCAGGTTGTCACCTGAGCAGTACTTC. Its protein is CATSRGRLSPEQYF.

The chain couples TRBV9 to TRBJ2-5; D possibly corresponds to TRBD2 (6 bases). Trimming left V 3 bases short and J 1 base short, with 13 bases between. The CDR3 totals 15 residues. The germline CDR1 and CDR2 sequences are SGDLS and YYNGEE. CDR3 nucleotides: TGTGCCAGCAGCGCGGTGGGGGACTTCCAAGAGACCCAGTACTTC. It specifies CASSAVGDFQETQYF.